This is a list of T cell receptor beta chains from one sample in a study of T cells in localized non-small cell lung cancer. Libraries were prepared by immunoSEQ multiplex PCR; TCRdb keeps only in-frame clonotypes and omits some of them. The profile covers about 2,200 clones, with about a fifth appearing a single time and over 9.5% taken by the ten largest. Sample: normal lung tissue next to the tumor, taken before any cancer treatment. These receptors were obtained from a man between 40 and 69 years old with stage I squamous cell lung carcinoma. The CDR3 runs from the conserved cysteine through the conserved F or W. The order of the fields is clone size, J gene, V gene, D gene, CDR3 protein, CDR3 DNA. D genes are given only for firm matches. Some rows have no size entry. The others give once, few or many, or a class for an expanded clone.

clone_size: once
j_call: TRBJ2-5
v_call: TRBV29-1
d_call: TRBD1
cdr3_aa: CSVGTGTNPQETQYF
cdr3_nt: TGCAGCGTAGGGACAGGAACAAACCCTCAAGAGACCCAGTACTTC

clone_size: few
j_call: TRBJ2-5
v_call: TRBV6-8
d_call: TRBD2
cdr3_aa: CASSGNSGAGETQYF
cdr3_nt: TGTGCCAGCAGTGGTAATAGCGGGGCGGGAGAGACCCAGTACTTC

clone_size: NA
j_call: TRBJ2-1
v_call: TRBV4-1
d_call: NA
cdr3_aa: CASSHTYPERVGRQFF
cdr3_nt: TGCGCCAGCAGCCATACCTACCCCGAAAGGGTGGGGAGGCAGTTCTTC

clone_size: large
j_call: TRBJ2-7
v_call: TRBV11-3
d_call: NA
cdr3_aa: CASSSDASSYEQYF
cdr3_nt: TGTGCCAGCAGCTCGGACGCGAGCTCCTACGAGCAGTACTTC

clone_size: NA
j_call: TRBJ2-5
v_call: TRBV11-3
d_call: TRBD2
cdr3_aa: CASSFSGRGQETQYF
cdr3_nt: TGTGCCAGCAGCTTTAGCGGGAGAGGGCAAGAGACCCAGTACTTC

clone_size: NA
j_call: TRBJ2-1
v_call: TRBV29-1
d_call: TRBD2
cdr3_aa: CSVELRELGGPGEQFF
cdr3_nt: TGCAGCGTTGAGTTGCGGGAGTTAGGTGGGCCTGGTGAGCAGTTCTTC

clone_size: NA
j_call: TRBJ2-3
v_call: TRBV5-1
d_call: TRBD2
cdr3_aa: CASSLREGRTDTQYF
cdr3_nt: TGCGCCAGCAGCTTGAGGGAGGGACGCACAGATACGCAGTATTTT

clone_size: NA
j_call: TRBJ2-1
v_call: TRBV19
d_call: NA
cdr3_aa: CASSTYLDEQFF
cdr3_nt: TGTGCCAGTAGTACCTACCTCGATGAGCAGTTCTTC

clone_size: NA
j_call: TRBJ2-7
v_call: TRBV11-3
d_call: TRBD1
cdr3_aa: CASSLNSRGSEQYF
cdr3_nt: TGTGCCAGCAGCTTAAACTCCAGGGGGAGCGAGCAGTACTTC

clone_size: NA
j_call: TRBJ2-3
v_call: TRBV11-3
d_call: NA
cdr3_aa: CASSFGGLETDTQYF
cdr3_nt: TGTGCCAGCAGCTTTGGGGGGTTAGAAACAGATACGCAGTATTTT

clone_size: NA
j_call: TRBJ1-1
v_call: TRBV9
d_call: NA
cdr3_aa: CASSPSTQGFEAFF
cdr3_nt: TGTGCCAGCAGCCCTTCGACGCAAGGGTTTGAAGCTTTCTTT

clone_size: NA
j_call: TRBJ1-3
v_call: TRBV6-8
d_call: NA
cdr3_aa: CASSAVGESGNTIYF
cdr3_nt: TGTGCCAGCAGTGCGGTAGGAGAGTCTGGAAACACCATATATTTT

clone_size: NA
j_call: TRBJ2-1
v_call: TRBV11-3
d_call: NA
cdr3_aa: CASSLGGDLSEQFF
cdr3_nt: TGTGCCAGCAGCTTAGGGGGGGATCTGAGTGAGCAGTTCTTC

clone_size: NA
j_call: TRBJ2-1
v_call: TRBV11-3
d_call: TRBD2
cdr3_aa: CASSSGGGARVNEQFF
cdr3_nt: TGTGCCAGCAGCTCCGGCGGGGGGGCGCGGGTCAATGAGCAGTTCTTC

clone_size: NA
j_call: TRBJ2-5
v_call: TRBV19
d_call: NA
cdr3_aa: CASSTAGMETQYF
cdr3_nt: TGTGCCAGTAGTACCGCAGGGATGGAGACCCAGTACTTC

clone_size: few
j_call: TRBJ1-2
v_call: TRBV19
d_call: NA
cdr3_aa: CATEQTGYYGYTF
cdr3_nt: TGTGCCACCGAACAGACAGGCTACTATGGCTACACCTTC

clone_size: NA
j_call: TRBJ2-7
v_call: TRBV28
d_call: TRBD2
cdr3_aa: CASRQLAGVYEQYF
cdr3_nt: TGTGCCAGCAGACAACTAGCGGGAGTCTACGAGCAGTACTTC

clone_size: NA
j_call: TRBJ2-2
v_call: TRBV11-3
d_call: TRBD2
cdr3_aa: CASSTGRGSGELFF
cdr3_nt: TGTGCCAGCAGCACGGGGAGGGGAAGCGGGGAGCTGTTTTTT

clone_size: medium-sized
j_call: TRBJ2-1
v_call: TRBV11-3
d_call: NA
cdr3_aa: CASSLTLDDNEQFF
cdr3_nt: TGTGCCAGCAGCTTAACCCTTGACGACAATGAGCAGTTCTTC

clone_size: NA
j_call: TRBJ2-7
v_call: TRBV29-1
d_call: NA
cdr3_aa: CSVTDWDTYEQYF
cdr3_nt: TGCAGCGTCACGGACTGGGACACCTACGAGCAGTACTTC

clone_size: NA
j_call: TRBJ2-1
v_call: TRBV6-8
d_call: NA
cdr3_aa: CASSYLFRTILLF
cdr3_nt: TGTGCCAGCAGTTACCTCTTCAGGACTATCTTACTCTTC

clone_size: NA
j_call: TRBJ2-1
v_call: TRBV15
d_call: TRBD2
cdr3_aa: CATSTRTSGLNEQFF
cdr3_nt: TGTGCCACCAGCACCCGGACTAGCGGTCTCAATGAGCAGTTCTTC